This entry features one T cell receptor beta chain sequence. Its antigen remains unidentified. These donors counted as nominally healthy when sampled, but unrecorded immune exposures were likely. This specimen belongs to a study of cytomegalovirus exposure and HLA in healthy donors. Study-level results: A later analysis reported that several of the most significant clusters appeared to be linked to common viral pathogens, among them Epstein-Barr virus. A few CMV-associated chains proved CMV antigen-specific in vitro. Within an earlier analysis, most TCR beta V segments proved productive either about 90% or about 30% of the time.

The primer mix had 60 Vbeta and 13 Jbeta primers. Method: immunoSEQ multiplex PCR; TCRdb's copy keeps in-frame clones and lacks some. The table lists under 250,000 clones, roughly 72% of them singletons. V lost 1 base to trimming and J lost 6 bases; unmatched junction nucleotides: 13. The CDR3 loop spans 17 amino acids. Germline CDR1 and CDR2: SGHRS and YFSETQ. Sequencing used PBMCs. This sequence was found in a young man in good health and CMV-seronegative. This chain uses TRBV5-1 with TRBJ2-3, with 8 nucleotides matching TRBD2. CDR3 nucleotide sequence: TGCGCCAGCAGCTTGATCAGGGTCGGGAGGGGTAACGATACGCAGTATTTT. Translated, it gives CASSLIRVGRGNDTQYF.